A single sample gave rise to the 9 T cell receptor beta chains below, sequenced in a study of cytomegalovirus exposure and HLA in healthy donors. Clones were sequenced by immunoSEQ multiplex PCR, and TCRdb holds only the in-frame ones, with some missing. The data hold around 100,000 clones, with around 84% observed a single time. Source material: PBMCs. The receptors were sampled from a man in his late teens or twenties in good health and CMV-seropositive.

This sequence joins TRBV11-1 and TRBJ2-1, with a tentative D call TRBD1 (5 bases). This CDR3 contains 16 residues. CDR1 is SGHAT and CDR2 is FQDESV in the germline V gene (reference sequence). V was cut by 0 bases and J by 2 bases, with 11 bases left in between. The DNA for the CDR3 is TGTGCCAGCAGCTTAGCGTATGGGGCCCCCTACAATGAGCAGTTCTTC. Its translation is CASSLAYGAPYNEQFF. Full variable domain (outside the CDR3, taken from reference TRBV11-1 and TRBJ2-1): EAEVAQSPRYKITEKSQAVAFWCDPISGHATLYWYRQILGQGPELLVQFQDESVVDDSQLPKDRFSAERLKGVDSTLKIQPAELGDSAMYLCASSLAYGAPYNEQFFGPGTRLTVL.

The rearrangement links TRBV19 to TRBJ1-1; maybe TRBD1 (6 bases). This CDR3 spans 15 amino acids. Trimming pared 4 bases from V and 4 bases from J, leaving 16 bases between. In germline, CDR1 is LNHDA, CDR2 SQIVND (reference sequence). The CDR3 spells CASSTPTGSGTEAFF. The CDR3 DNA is TGTGCCAGTAGTACCCCCACAGGGTCGGGCACTGAAGCTTTCTTT.

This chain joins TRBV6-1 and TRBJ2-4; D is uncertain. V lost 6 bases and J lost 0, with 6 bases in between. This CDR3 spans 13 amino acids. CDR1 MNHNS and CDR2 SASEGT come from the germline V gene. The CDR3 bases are TGTGCCAGCAGGGAGTTAGCCAAAAACATTCAGTACTTC. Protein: CASRELAKNIQYF.

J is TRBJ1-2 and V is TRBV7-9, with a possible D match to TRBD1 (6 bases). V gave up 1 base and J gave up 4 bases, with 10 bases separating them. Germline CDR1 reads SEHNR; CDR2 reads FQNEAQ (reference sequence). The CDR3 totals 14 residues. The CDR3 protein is CASSLEQGSYGYTF. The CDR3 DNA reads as TGTGCCAGCAGCTTAGAGCAGGGGAGCTATGGCTACACCTTC.

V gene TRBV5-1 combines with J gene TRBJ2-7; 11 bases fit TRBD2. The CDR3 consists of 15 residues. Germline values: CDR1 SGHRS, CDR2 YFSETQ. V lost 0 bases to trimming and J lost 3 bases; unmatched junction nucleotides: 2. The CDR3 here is CASSLGGLAGYEQYV. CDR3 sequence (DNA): TGCGCCAGCAGCTTGGGAGGACTAGCGGGCTACGAGCAGTACGTC.

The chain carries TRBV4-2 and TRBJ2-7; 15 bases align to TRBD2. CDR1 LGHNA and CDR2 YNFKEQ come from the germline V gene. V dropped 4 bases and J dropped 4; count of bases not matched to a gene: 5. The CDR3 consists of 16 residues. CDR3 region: CASSRGLAGGPYEQYF. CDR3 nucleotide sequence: TGTGCCAGCAGCCGTGGACTAGCGGGAGGGCCTTACGAGCAGTACTTC.

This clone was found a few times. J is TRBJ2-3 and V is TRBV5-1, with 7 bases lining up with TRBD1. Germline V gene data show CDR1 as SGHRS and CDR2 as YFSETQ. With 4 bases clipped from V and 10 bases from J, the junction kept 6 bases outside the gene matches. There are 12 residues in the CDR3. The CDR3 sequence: CASSPGQTAQYF. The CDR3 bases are TGCGCCAGCAGCCCGGGACAGACTGCGCAGTATTTT. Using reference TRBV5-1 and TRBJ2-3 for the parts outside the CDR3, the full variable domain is KAGVTQTPRYLIKTRGQQVTLSCSPISGHRSVSWYQQTPGQGLQFLFEYFSETQRNKGNFPGRFSGRQFSNSRSEMNVSTLELGDSALYLCASSPGQTAQYFGPGTRLTVL.

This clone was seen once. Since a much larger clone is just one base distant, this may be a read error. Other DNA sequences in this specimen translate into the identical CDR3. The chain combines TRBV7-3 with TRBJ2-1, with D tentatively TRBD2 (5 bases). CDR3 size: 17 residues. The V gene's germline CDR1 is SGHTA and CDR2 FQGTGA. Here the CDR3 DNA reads TGTGCCAGCAGCTTATTCCCACCGAGCCCCCGGGGAAATGAACAGTTCTTC. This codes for CASSLFPPSPRGNEQFF.

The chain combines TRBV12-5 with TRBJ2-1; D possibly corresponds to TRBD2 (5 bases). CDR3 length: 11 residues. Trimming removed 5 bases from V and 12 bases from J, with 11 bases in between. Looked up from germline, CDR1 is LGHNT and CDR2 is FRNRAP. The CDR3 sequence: CASGPGSAQFF. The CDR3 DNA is TGTGCTAGTGGTCCTGGGAGTGCGCAGTTCTTC.